One sample yielded the 10 T cell receptor beta chains listed below, sequenced in a study of prognosis after radiotherapy for stage I lung cancer (dated by TCRdb to about 2021). For sequencing, an Illumina HiSeq 3000 was employed. The TCR beta CDR3 region was amplified from genomic DNA by two rounds of multiplex PCR. In the first PCR round, primers specific to each TRBV and TRBJ gene were used, and the primer sequences were filed in Chinese patent CN105087789A. The public sequencing data were trimmed at Q25 with fastp and processed into clonotypes with MiXCR by TCRdb, which kept only in-frame beta chains. Rows merge per CDR3 protein into single entries with the most common DNA and genes. The sample data list around 30,000 distinct CDR3 sequences, and around 35% of these were observed just once. The ten largest clones capture around a sixth of the sample. The sample here was PBMCs, taken before or after stereotactic body radiation therapy (not recorded which). All receptors come from a donor aged 50 or older with non-small cell lung cancer.

The V and J genes are TRBV7-2 and TRBJ1-2; D unclear. CDR1 is SGHTA and CDR2 is FQGNSA in the germline V gene. V was pared by 2 bases and J by 0 bases, with 7 bases between. The length of the CDR3 is 14 residues. CDR3 amino acids: CASSLNPTNYGYTF. DNA of the CDR3: TGTGCCAGCAGCTTAAATCCAACTAACTATGGCTACACCTTC.

This chain joins TRBV20-1 and TRBJ1-3; D call uncertain. The V end was cut by 6 bases, the J end by 3 bases, with 9 bases between. Germline CDR1 is DFQATT and CDR2 is SNEGSKA (reference sequence). The CDR3 runs to 12 residues. The CDR3 DNA sequence: TGCAGTGCATTAGGAGGTGGAAACACCATATATTTT. As protein: CSALGGGNTIYF.

This clonotype was found many times. This sequence joins TRBV5-5 and TRBJ1-2; tentative D call: TRBD1 (6 bases). This CDR3 comprises 14 residues. Germline V gene sequence: CDR1 SGHKS, CDR2 YYEKEE (reference sequence). Trimming shortened V by 0 bases and J by 4 bases, and 10 bases separated the two germline ends. For the CDR3, the DNA is TGTGCCAGCAGCTTGGAGTGGACAGCCTATGGCTACACCTTC. Its translation: CASSLEWTAYGYTF.

This clonotype has a handful of counts. A read error may explain this, as a much larger clone is one base away. The CDR3 loop reads CASINLYEQYF. As DNA, the CDR3 is TGTGCCAGCATAAACCTCTACGAGCAGTACTTC. This chain joins TRBV2 and TRBJ2-7; no clear D gene. Looked up from germline, CDR1 is SNHLY and CDR2 is FYNNEI. The CDR3 has 11 residues. Trimming took off 7 bases at V and 3 bases at J, with 7 bases between the two ends. Together with reference TRBV2 and TRBJ2-7, the CDR3 gives the full variable domain: EPEVTQTPSHQVTQMGQEVILRCVPISNHLYFYWYRQILGQKVEFLVSFYNNEISEKSEIFDDQFSVERPDGSNFTLKIRSTKLEDSAMYFCASINLYEQYFGPGTRLTVT.

The rearrangement joins TRBV6-1 to TRBJ2-2; tentatively, D is TRBD2 (5 bases). Germline assignment: CDR1 MNHNS and CDR2 SASEGT. CDR3 length: 13 residues. V was pared by 5 bases and J by 6 bases, with 10 bases between. The CDR3 DNA reads TGTGCCAGCAGTCGAGGGTTGGCCGGGGAGCTGTTTTTT. Amino acids: CASSRGLAGELFF.

This clonotype was observed at least ten times. The chain carries TRBV25-1 and TRBJ2-7; 7 bases are shared with TRBD1. The CDR3 has 13 residues. Germline trimming cut 8 bases from V and 3 bases from J; bases unmatched to any gene: 7. In germline, CDR1 is MGHDK, CDR2 SYGVNS. The CDR3 region has the DNA TGTGCCAGCCTAAACCGGGACAGCTACGAGCAGTACTTC. It specifies CASLNRDSYEQYF.

The rearrangement uses TRBV14 and TRBJ2-7; tentatively, D is TRBD1 (7 bases). Germline CDR1 is SGHDN and CDR2 is FVKESK. The CDR3 has 14 residues. V dropped 1 base and J dropped 5 bases, with 12 bases sitting between them. The CDR3: CASSQVGRGDEQYF. For the CDR3, the DNA is TGTGCCAGCAGCCAAGTAGGCAGGGGGGACGAGCAGTACTTC.

On this clonotype itself: Its ends do not fully match the called genes, so a read error is possible. The chain links TRBV5-1 to TRBJ2-3; D perhaps matches TRBD2 (5 bases). The CDR3 has 16 amino acids. Germline V gives CDR1 SGHRS, CDR2 YFSETQ. In DNA form, the CDR3 reads TGCGCCATCAGCCTCCGAGGGTGGAGTAGGGCAGATACGCAGTATTTT. This sequence encodes CAISLRGWSRADTQYF.

The table lists this clonotype with many counts. V usage is TRBV20-1 and J usage is TRBJ1-1, with D uncertain. Germline V gives CDR1 DFQATT, CDR2 SNEGSKA (reference sequence). Trimming left V 6 bases short and J 4 bases short, with 15 bases between. The CDR3 loop spans 13 amino acids. The CDR3 protein is CSAHTVSRTEAFF. Here the CDR3 DNA reads TGCAGTGCACACACAGTGAGCCGCACTGAAGCTTTCTTT.

This clonotype was detected ten times or more. V usage is TRBV4-1 and J usage is TRBJ2-1, with D perhaps matching TRBD2 (5 bases). The CDR3 sequence is 17 residues long. V was trimmed by 4 bases and J by 6 bases, leaving 22 bases between them. Germline CDR1 and CDR2: MGHRA and YSYEKL. The CDR3 loop is CASSPQTSLATGNEQFF. DNA of the CDR3: TGCGCCAGCAGCCCGCAAACGAGCTTAGCGACGGGCAATGAGCAGTTCTTC.